This TCR beta chain was identified in a study of radiotherapy plus CTLA-4 blockade in lung cancer. Study overall: With 31% of patients having disease control, objective responses were seen in about 17%. Study-level points and caveats: Reports identified early blood T cell clone dynamics, with interferon-beta, as the best response predictor. Expansion in blood of tumor-derived TCR clones was seen after radiotherapy plus ipilimumab.

The assay was immunoSEQ multiplex PCR, and TCRdb's table has in-frame clones only and misses some. The data show about 62,000 clones, 60% to 80% seen once. Of note for this clone: Its target is unknown.

There are 16 residues in the CDR3. V shed 0 bases and J shed 2 bases, with 11 bases lying between them. Germline V gene sequence: CDR1 LNHNV, CDR2 YYDKDF (reference sequence). Patients in the study, people with chemo-refractory metastatic non-small-cell lung cancer, received focal radiation plus ipilimumab CTLA-4 blockade. This chain uses TRBV15 with TRBJ2-4; D perhaps matches TRBD1 (6 bases). This sample comprised peripheral blood, obtained from a patient treated with radiotherapy plus ipilimumab. This receptor was taken from a human donor with non-small cell lung cancer who had a complete response to radiotherapy plus ipilimumab. In DNA, the CDR3 is TGTGCCACCAGCAGAGACACAGGGCTTACCAAAAACATTCAGTACTTC. Its translation is CATSRDTGLTKNIQYF. The complete variable domain, with remaining parts taken from reference TRBV15 and TRBJ2-4, reads DAMVIQNPRYQVTQFGKPVTLSCSQTLNHNVMYWYQQKSSQAPKLLFHYYDKDFNNEADTPDNFQSRRPNTSFCFLDIRSPGLGDTAMYLCATSRDTGLTKNIQYFGAGTRLSVL.